Shown below are 31 T cell receptor beta chains from a single sample sequenced in a study of technical replicates of blood from a handful of donors. This table comes from immunoSEQ multiplex PCR, and its TCRdb copy is limited to in-frame clones, with some not included. The sample carries tens of thousands of clones, 91% recorded once. Sequencing was carried out using T cells isolated from PBMCs. The receptors derive from a human donor in good health.

The chain recombines TRBV5-1 with TRBJ1-4; TRBD1 is a possible D gene (6 bases). The CDR3 sequence is 15 residues long. Trimming left V 4 bases short and J 2 bases short, with 12 bases between. From germline, CDR1 is SGHRS and CDR2 YFSETQ. CDR3 amino acids: CASSPLGATNEKLFF. The CDR3 bases are TGCGCCAGCAGCCCCCTGGGGGCGACTAATGAAAAACTGTTTTTT.

The J gene is TRBJ2-1, the V gene TRBV5-1; 10 bases line up with TRBD1. Germline V gene sequence: CDR1 SGHRS, CDR2 YFSETQ. J was trimmed by 5 bases and V by 1 base; bases with no gene match: 6. The CDR3 is made up of 16 amino acids. Written as DNA, the CDR3 is TGCGCCAGCAGCTTGAAGGGACAGGGGCAAAACAATGAGCAGTTCTTC. Its translation is CASSLKGQGQNNEQFF.

This chain connects TRBV18 to TRBJ1-5; 7 nucleotides line up with TRBD1. V gave up 4 bases and J gave up 6 bases; unmatched junction bases: 6. Germline V CDR1 and CDR2: KGHSH, LQKENI. The CDR3 is made up of 14 amino acids. This chain's CDR3 is CASSLDRVAQPQHF. The CDR3 DNA follows: TGTGCCAGCTCACTAGACAGGGTGGCTCAGCCCCAGCATTTT.

The rearrangement joins TRBV7-8 to TRBJ1-2, with D hard to call. Germline CDR1 reads SGHVS; CDR2 reads FQNEAQ. The germline V and J ends were trimmed by 1 base and 10 bases, with 10 bases remaining between them. The CDR3 runs 12 residues. CDR3 region: CASSLGIADYTF. CDR3 coding DNA: TGTGCCAGCAGCTTAGGGATTGCGGACTACACCTTC.

The CDR3 loop reads CASSLFYGRPMNTEAFF. CDR3 DNA: TGTGCCAGCAGTTTATTTTACGGGAGGCCAATGAACACTGAAGCTTTCTTT. The rearrangement uses TRBV28 and TRBJ1-1; D unresolved. V dropped 1 base and J dropped 0 bases, with 15 bases sitting between them. Germline loops: CDR1 MDHEN, CDR2 SYDVKM. This CDR3 has 17 residues.

The rearrangement links TRBV7-2 to TRBJ1-4; no clear D gene. Deletions cut 6 bases from V and 0 bases from J, with 5 bases between. The length of the CDR3 is 13 residues. Germline V gene lookup returns CDR1 SGHTA and CDR2 FQGNSA. DNA for the CDR3: TGTGCCAGCAGAACAGCAACTAATGAAAAACTGTTTTTT. Residues: CASRTATNEKLFF. The full variable domain, in which reference TRBV7-2 and TRBJ1-4 provide the parts outside the CDR3, is GAGVSQSPSNKVTEKGKDVELRCDPISGHTALYWYRQSLGQGLEFLIYFQGNSAPDKSGLPSDRFSAERTGGSVSTLTIQRTQQEDSAVYLCASRTATNEKLFFGSGTQLSVL.

The chain joins TRBV18 to TRBJ2-6; 8 nucleotides match TRBD1. The V and J ends lost 8 bases and 2 bases, in that order; junction bases with no gene match: 14. Germline assignment: CDR1 KGHSH and CDR2 LQKENI. This CDR3 is built from 18 residues. The CDR3 coding sequence is TGTGCCAGCCCCTTAGGACAGGGTAGGGGACCTGGGGCCAACGTCCTGACTTTC. Amino acids: CASPLGQGRGPGANVLTF.

The rearrangement joins TRBV9 to TRBJ1-2; TRBD1 is a possible D gene (5 bases). The germline V and J ends were trimmed by 5 bases and 3 bases, with 20 bases remaining between them. Germline lookup yields CDR1 SGDLS and CDR2 YYNGEE. CDR3 size: 16 residues. The CDR3 spells CASRRALGQGDYGYTF. The CDR3 DNA reads as TGTGCCAGCAGGCGCGCCTTAGGACAAGGAGACTATGGCTACACCTTC.

The chain uses TRBV9 and TRBJ2-3, with TRBD2 matching over 7 bases. The CDR3 extends over 15 amino acids. J gave up 3 bases and V 0 bases, and 4 bases lay outside the gene matches. CDR1 and CDR2 from the germline V gene are SGDLS and YYNGEE. The CDR3 spells CASSVEVGRTDTQYF. Here the CDR3 DNA reads TGTGCCAGCAGCGTAGAGGTCGGGAGGACAGATACGCAGTATTTT.

This clone was observed a few times. The V gene is TRBV5-1, the J gene TRBJ1-1; D not certain. Trimming cost V 4 bases and J 0 bases, with 7 bases left between them. Germline V gene sequence: CDR1 SGHRS, CDR2 YFSETQ. The CDR3 has 13 residues. The CDR3 loop reads CASSRTVNTEAFF. CDR3 sequence (DNA): TGCGCCAGCAGCAGGACTGTGAACACTGAAGCTTTCTTT.

This clone was recorded only once. The J gene is TRBJ2-5, the V gene TRBV11-3; the D gene is possibly TRBD2 (7 bases). CDR1 is SGHNT and CDR2 is YENEEA in the germline V gene. The V gene lost 5 bases and the J gene lost 4 bases, with 14 bases spanning the gap. The CDR3 length is 14 residues. The chain's CDR3 is CASSNGGRGETQYF. CDR3 coding DNA: TGTGCCAGCAGCAACGGGGGGCGCGGAGAGACCCAGTACTTC.

The V gene is TRBV7-9, the J gene TRBJ2-2; perhaps TRBD1 as D (6 bases). From germline, CDR1 is SEHNR and CDR2 FQNEAQ (reference sequence). The germline V and J ends were trimmed by 1 base and 6 bases, with 9 bases remaining between them. The CDR3 contains 14 residues. CDR3 coding DNA: TGTGCCAGCAGCTTAGGGGGGCTCGCCGGGGAGCTGTTTTTT. This sequence encodes CASSLGGLAGELFF.

The rearrangement links TRBV5-6 to TRBJ2-5; D may be TRBD1 (5 bases). The CDR3 runs 13 residues. Trimming stripped 4 bases from V and 2 bases from J, with 9 bases between. Germline V gene data show CDR1 as SGHDT and CDR2 as YYEEEE. The DNA for the CDR3 is TGTGCCAGCAGCCTCGACAGACAAGAGACCCAGTACTTC. Residues: CASSLDRQETQYF.

The chain joins TRBV5-1 to TRBJ2-5; maybe TRBD2 (6 bases). CDR1 is SGHRS, CDR2 YFSETQ, per germline. V lost 4 bases to trimming and J lost 9 bases, with 19 bases between them. The CDR3 has 14 residues. CDR3 bases: TGCGCCAGCAGCATATCTACCCCGGGGGAGGCCCAGTACTTC. Residues: CASSISTPGEAQYF.

The chain couples TRBV6-1 to TRBJ2-7; 13 nucleotides line up with TRBD2. The length of the CDR3 is 14 residues. Trimming removed 8 bases from V and 5 bases from J; junction bases left unmatched: 6. CDR1 and CDR2 from the germline V gene are MNHNS and SASEGT. CDR3 region: CASLRTSGSHEQYF. Here the CDR3 DNA reads TGTGCCAGCCTCAGGACTAGCGGGAGTCACGAGCAGTACTTC.

V gene TRBV25-1 combines with J gene TRBJ2-5, with a tentative D call TRBD2 (5 bases). Germline V gene lookup returns CDR1 MGHDK and CDR2 SYGVNS. V was cut by 4 bases and J by 2 bases, with 11 bases left in between. The CDR3 loop spans 14 amino acids. The CDR3 here is CASSVQEVQETQYF. The CDR3 coding sequence is TGTGCCAGCAGTGTCCAGGAGGTACAAGAGACCCAGTACTTC.

The CDR3 spells CASSLYAAGPTGELFF. In DNA, the CDR3 is TGCGCCAGCAGCTTATATGCAGCGGGACCCACCGGGGAGCTGTTTTTT. This sequence joins TRBV5-1 and TRBJ2-2, with 7 bases identical to TRBD2. Germline assignment: CDR1 SGHRS and CDR2 YFSETQ. The CDR3 contains 16 residues. V lost 2 bases and J lost 4; bases outside the gene matches: 8.

The count of this clone is one. The gene calls are TRBV4-1 and TRBJ2-3, with 8 bases aligning to TRBD2. J gave up 3 bases and V 1 base, and 9 bases lay outside the gene matches. Germline V gene data show CDR1 as MGHRA and CDR2 as YSYEKL. The CDR3 length is 17 residues. The CDR3 DNA sequence: TGCGCCAGCAGCCAAGCCGGGAGGGCCGGGAGTACAGATACGCAGTATTTT. Its translation is CASSQAGRAGSTDTQYF.

This clone was found a few times. This chain connects TRBV25-1 to TRBJ1-1; D remains ambiguous. The CDR3 length is 13 residues. V was shortened by 4 bases and J by 3 bases, with 9 bases between the two germline ends. From germline, CDR1 is MGHDK and CDR2 SYGVNS. CDR3 bases: TGTGCCAGCAGTGGCGGGAAGGACACTGAAGCTTTCTTT. Protein product: CASSGGKDTEAFF.

This clone was observed a few times. The V and J genes are TRBV19 and TRBJ1-4, with 7 bases aligning to TRBD1. This CDR3 is built from 13 residues. With 7 bases clipped from V and 8 bases from J, the junction kept 7 bases outside the gene matches. Germline-derived CDR1 and CDR2 are LNHDA and SQIVND (reference sequence). CDR3 DNA: TGTGCCAGTAAGTTCCAGGGGGAGGAAAAACTGTTTTTT. Translation: CASKFQGEEKLFF.

The rearrangement uses TRBV11-3 and TRBJ1-1, with D maybe TRBD1 (6 bases). V shed 1 base and J shed 5 bases, with 11 bases lying between them. Germline CDR1 and CDR2: SGHNT and YENEEA. The CDR3 loop spans 14 amino acids. This chain's CDR3 is CASSLGGGLTEAFF. CDR3 nucleotide sequence: TGTGCCAGCAGCTTAGGGGGGGGCTTAACTGAAGCTTTCTTT.

The sample holds one count of this clone. The genes are TRBV29-1 and TRBJ2-7, with TRBD2 matching over 10 bases. J was trimmed by 4 bases and V by 6 bases; bases with no gene match: 6. CDR3 length: 13 amino acids. Germline values: CDR1 SQVTM, CDR2 ANQGSEA. The CDR3: CSVASGSPYEQYF. Here the CDR3 DNA reads TGCAGCGTGGCTAGCGGGAGTCCGTACGAGCAGTACTTC.

This clone was recorded once. J is TRBJ1-2 and V is TRBV7-2; 8 positions agree with TRBD1. This CDR3 is built from 16 residues. Trimming at V came to 1 base and at J to 3 bases, leaving 7 bases not matched to a gene. Germline lookup yields CDR1 SGHTA and CDR2 FQGNSA. The CDR3 sequence: CASSLVDGTGYYGYTF. The CDR3 nucleotides are TGTGCCAGCAGCTTAGTAGACGGGACAGGTTACTATGGCTACACCTTC.

The J gene is TRBJ2-7, the V gene TRBV7-9, with a weak D call TRBD1 (6 bases). CDR3 length: 13 amino acids. Looked up from germline, CDR1 is SEHNR and CDR2 is FQNEAQ (reference sequence). Between the trimmed V and J ends, which lost 5 bases and 3 bases, there was a span of 11 bases. The CDR3 nucleotides are TGTGCCAGCAGCGAGGACAGCTTCTACGAGCAGTACTTC. It is translated as CASSEDSFYEQYF.

The chain links TRBV2 to TRBJ2-5; no reliable D call. This CDR3 spans 12 amino acids. Trimming took off 2 bases at V and 5 bases at J, with 6 bases between the two ends. Germline V gives CDR1 SNHLY, CDR2 FYNNEI. The CDR3 nucleotides are TGTGCCAGCAGTGAACAACGGGAGACCCAGTACTTC. Amino acids: CASSEQRETQYF. The variable domain in full, completed from reference TRBV2 and TRBJ2-5, reads EPEVTQTPSHQVTQMGQEVILRCVPISNHLYFYWYRQILGQKVEFLVSFYNNEISEKSEIFDDQFSVERPDGSNFTLKIRSTKLEDSAMYFCASSEQRETQYFGPGTRLLVL.

The V call is TRBV7-2, the J call TRBJ2-1; 11 bases are shared with TRBD2. Germline V CDR1 and CDR2: SGHTA, FQGNSA. The CDR3 extends over 16 amino acids. Trimming removed 1 base from V and 9 bases from J; junction bases left unmatched: 8. CDR3 nucleotides: TGTGCCAGCAGCTTAGTTCGACTAGCGGGGAGGGGTGAGCAGTTCTTC. Its protein product is CASSLVRLAGRGEQFF.

The chain joins TRBV9 to TRBJ2-3, with TRBD1 identical over 9 bases. The germline V gene encodes CDR1 SGDLS and CDR2 YYNGEE. The CDR3 spans 17 residues. Trimming took 3 bases from V and 1 from J; bases not matched to a gene: 9. The CDR3 region has the DNA TGTGCCAGCAGCGCCGGGACAGGGCTCTTGGGCACAGATACGCAGTATTTT. Its protein product is CASSAGTGLLGTDTQYF.

The chain joins TRBV27 to TRBJ2-7; D is unclear. Germline CDR1 reads MNHEY; CDR2 reads SMNVEV (reference sequence). This CDR3 has 12 residues. Trimming took 3 bases from V and 7 from J, leaving 10 bases between them. CDR3 DNA: TGTGCCAGCAGTTTTCCCCGAGGAGAGCAGTACTTC. The encoded protein is CASSFPRGEQYF.

The chain uses TRBV10-2 and TRBJ1-5; 8 bases map to TRBD1. V trimming: 4 bases; J trimming: 6 bases; junction bases outside the gene matches: 2. Germline V gene data show CDR1 as WSHSY and CDR2 as SAAADI. CDR3 length: 13 residues. CDR3 nucleotide sequence: TGCGCCAGCAGTGCGACAGGGGCTCAGCCCCAGCATTTT. Residues: CASSATGAQPQHF.

This sequence joins TRBV29-1 and TRBJ2-1; 9 positions agree with TRBD1. In germline, CDR1 is SQVTM, CDR2 ANQGSEA. V lost 5 bases, J lost 0 bases, and 17 bases stayed unmatched. This CDR3 region has 19 residues. This chain's CDR3 is CSVPPGQGFSGFSYNEQFF. CDR3 DNA sequence: TGCAGCGTTCCCCCGGGACAGGGTTTCAGCGGGTTCTCCTACAATGAGCAGTTCTTC.

The V and J genes are TRBV11-3 and TRBJ2-1, with D unclear. Germline CDR1 reads SGHNT; CDR2 reads YENEEA. The CDR3 contains 12 residues. The V end lost 4 bases, the J end lost 8 bases, and 9 bases lay between the germline ends. The CDR3 sequence: CASSSWLDEQFF. The DNA of the CDR3 is TGTGCCAGCAGCTCCTGGCTGGATGAGCAGTTCTTC.